The rows below give T cell receptor beta chains drawn from one sample of a study of cytomegalovirus exposure and HLA in healthy donors. Using immunoSEQ multiplex PCR, the repertoire was profiled, and TCRdb retains in-frame clones only, with some absent. The sample holds 150,000 to 200,000 clones, about 85% seen once. The material sequenced was PBMCs. Receptors were obtained from a young man in good health and CMV-seropositive. CDR3s include the opening cysteine and the closing phenylalanine or tryptophan. D genes are given only for firm matches. Clone size, where shown, is once, few, many, or a class for clones that have expanded.

v_gene	j_gene	abundance	d_gene	CDR3aa	CDR3nt
TRBV5-1	TRBJ2-5	-	TRBD1	CASSLGTGPPETQYF	TGCGCCAGCAGCCTAGGGACAGGGCCGCCAGAGACCCAGTACTTC
TRBV6-5	TRBJ2-3	-	-	CASSAQTSTDTQYF	TGTGCCAGCAGCGCCCAGACTAGCACAGATACGCAGTATTTT
TRBV9	TRBJ2-1	-	TRBD2	CASSYSGGALDEQFF	TGTGCCAGCAGTTATAGCGGGGGGGCCCTCGATGAGCAGTTCTTC
TRBV18	TRBJ2-7	-	TRBD1	CASSQGQVLNYEQYF	TGTGCCAGCTCACAAGGACAGGTCTTGAACTACGAGCAGTACTTC
TRBV19	TRBJ1-1	-	-	CASSTQDTPDPTEAFF	TGTGCCAGTAGTACACAGGACACTCCCGACCCCACTGAAGCTTTCTTT
TRBV7-3	TRBJ1-5	-	-	CASSLRANQPQHF	TGTGCCAGCAGCTTAAGGGCGAATCAGCCCCAGCATTTT
TRBV2	TRBJ2-1	-	TRBD2	CASDSRGGGNEQFF	TGTGCCAGCGATAGCCGGGGGGGCGGGAATGAGCAGTTCTTC
TRBV27	TRBJ2-5	-	TRBD1	CASSLQGARVETQYF	TGTGCCAGCAGTTTGCAGGGGGCGAGAGTAGAGACCCAGTACTTC
TRBV6-1	TRBJ2-3	-	TRBD1	CASRAGGDRTDTQYF	TGTGCCAGCAGGGCAGGGGGCGATCGCACAGATACGCAGTATTTT
TRBV7-2	TRBJ1-3	-	-	CASSLGLGSLSGNTIYF	TGTGCCAGCAGCTTAGGACTTGGCAGTCTCTCTGGAAACACCATATATTTT
TRBV20-1	TRBJ2-3	-	-	CSATQAGTQYF	TGCAGTGCTACGCAAGCAGGTACGCAGTATTTT
TRBV6-4	TRBJ1-1	-	-	CASSLQLNTEAFF	TGTGCCAGCAGCCTACAGCTGAACACTGAAGCTTTCTTT
TRBV7-9	TRBJ2-7	-	TRBD2	CASSFDGRGAEPSEQYF	TGTGCCAGCAGCTTCGACGGGAGGGGCGCCGAACCGTCCGAGCAGTACTTC
TRBV18	TRBJ1-1	few	-	CASSPLNKMNTEAFF	TGTGCCAGCTCACCACTTAACAAGATGAACACTGAAGCTTTCTTT
TRBV5-1	TRBJ2-1	once	TRBD1	CASNPGGYEQFF	TGCGCCAGCAACCCAGGGGGCTATGAGCAGTTCTTC
TRBV13	TRBJ2-7	once	-	CASSNPPGYEQYF	TGTGCCAGCTCCAATCCCCCCGGGTACGAGCAGTACTTC
TRBV4-3	TRBJ2-7	-	-	CASSQDTGLAYEQYF	TGCGCCAGCAGCCAAGATACAGGGTTGGCCTACGAGCAGTACTTC
TRBV10-3	TRBJ2-7	-	-	CAISKRDTGSDEQYF	TGTGCCATCAGTAAACGGGACACGGGCAGCGACGAGCAGTACTTC
TRBV27	TRBJ1-4	-	TRBD1	CASRSTGRNEKLFF	TGTGCCAGCAGGTCGACAGGGAGGAATGAAAAACTGTTTTTT
TRBV11-2	TRBJ2-7	-	-	CASSLGGPREQYF	TGTGCCAGCAGCTTGGGGGGGCCCCGCGAGCAGTACTTC
TRBV4-2	TRBJ2-3	-	-	CASSLKGGGTDTQYF	TGTGCCAGCAGCCTTAAGGGGGGGGGCACAGATACGCAGTATTTT
TRBV2	TRBJ2-1	-	TRBD2	CASNAGLAGASHWDEQFF	TGTGCCAGCAACGCGGGACTAGCGGGGGCCAGTCATTGGGATGAGCAGTTCTTC
TRBV7-9	TRBJ2-7	-	-	CASSPRFNREQYF	TGTGCCAGCAGCCCGAGGTTTAACCGGGAGCAGTACTTC
TRBV7-2	TRBJ2-7	-	TRBD1	CASSLRDRGYDEQYF	TGTGCCAGCAGCTTAAGGGACAGGGGGTACGACGAGCAGTACTTC
TRBV7-7	TRBJ2-5	few	TRBD1	CASSRTGGQETQYF	TGTGCCAGCAGCAGGACAGGGGGCCAAGAGACCCAGTACTTC
TRBV11-2	TRBJ2-7	-	-	CASSLGGHEQYF	TGTGCCAGCAGCTTAGGAGGTCACGAGCAGTACTTC
TRBV4-3	TRBJ2-2	once	-	CASSQAPNDWGAGELFF	TGCGCCAGCAGCCAAGCCCCCAACGACTGGGGGGCCGGGGAGCTGTTTTTT
TRBV19	TRBJ1-1	few	-	CASSIGQNTEAFF	TGTGCCAGTAGTATAGGGCAAAACACTGAAGCTTTCTTT
TRBV11-2	TRBJ2-1	-	TRBD2	CASSLGTSGGSYNEQFF	TGTGCCAGCAGCTTAGGGACTAGCGGGGGGTCTTACAATGAGCAGTTCTTC
TRBV25-1	TRBJ1-3	few	-	CASSEVLGEYSGNTIYF	TGTGCCAGCAGTGAGGTCCTGGGAGAGTACTCTGGAAACACCATATATTTT
TRBV25-1	TRBJ1-1	few	-	CASSERLITGTEAFF	TGTGCCAGCAGTGAACGGCTTATAACAGGGACTGAAGCTTTCTTT
TRBV9	TRBJ2-1	-	-	CASNPLNSNEQFF	TGTGCCAGCAACCCACTAAACTCAAATGAGCAGTTCTTC
TRBV6-5	TRBJ1-2	-	TRBD1	CASSYGTGGNYGYTF	TGTGCCAGCAGTTACGGAACAGGGGGGAACTATGGCTACACCTTC
TRBV4-3	TRBJ1-2	-	-	CASSQVSQSVEGYTF	TGCGCCAGCAGCCAAGTCTCACAGTCGGTTGAGGGCTACACCTTC
TRBV9	TRBJ1-5	-	-	CASSAQGNNQPQHF	TGTGCCAGCAGCGCCCAGGGAAACAATCAGCCCCAGCATTTT
TRBV7-2	TRBJ1-1	-	TRBD1	CASSPGRQGSVNTEAFF	TGTGCCAGCAGCCCCGGGAGACAGGGCTCCGTGAACACTGAAGCTTTCTTT
TRBV4-2	TRBJ1-2	-	-	CASSQDSSGSRIGYTF	TGTGCCAGCAGCCAAGATTCATCGGGGTCTCGGATCGGCTACACCTTC
TRBV11-2	TRBJ1-4	-	-	CASSGGGEKLFF	TGTGCCAGCAGCGGGGGAGGGGAAAAACTGTTTTTT
TRBV6-5	TRBJ1-1	-	TRBD1	CASSTPGQGNTEAFF	TGTGCCAGCAGTACCCCGGGACAGGGGAACACTGAAGCTTTCTTT
TRBV19	TRBJ1-1	once	-	CASSIAHNTEAFF	TGTGCCAGTAGTATAGCACACAACACTGAAGCTTTCTTT
TRBV19	TRBJ1-2	few	TRBD1	CASSTGQGAGGGYTF	TGTGCCAGTAGTACCGGACAGGGGGCCGGAGGTGGCTACACCTTC
TRBV11-2	TRBJ2-2	few	-	CASSRSSDEHRGAVF	TGTGCCAGCAGCCGTTCGTCCGACGAACACCGGGGAGCTGTTTTT
TRBV10-1	TRBJ2-4	-	-	CASNTETKNIQYF	TGCGCCAGCAATACAGAAACCAAAAACATTCAGTACTTC
TRBV6-5	TRBJ1-1	few	-	CASSRGGIGNTEAFF	TGTGCTAGCAGCCGGGGAGGGATCGGGAACACTGAAGCTTTCTTT
TRBV18	TRBJ2-1	-	-	CASSPPTGLSYNEQFF	TGTGCCAGCTCACCACCAACTGGACTCTCCTACAATGAGCAGTTCTTC
TRBV15	TRBJ2-3	-	-	CATSREWAATDTQYF	TGTGCCACCAGCAGAGAGTGGGCAGCCACAGATACGCAGTATTTT
TRBV29-1	TRBJ2-2	-	-	CSVTKWSGELFF	TGCAGCGTTACTAAGTGGTCCGGGGAGCTGTTTTTT